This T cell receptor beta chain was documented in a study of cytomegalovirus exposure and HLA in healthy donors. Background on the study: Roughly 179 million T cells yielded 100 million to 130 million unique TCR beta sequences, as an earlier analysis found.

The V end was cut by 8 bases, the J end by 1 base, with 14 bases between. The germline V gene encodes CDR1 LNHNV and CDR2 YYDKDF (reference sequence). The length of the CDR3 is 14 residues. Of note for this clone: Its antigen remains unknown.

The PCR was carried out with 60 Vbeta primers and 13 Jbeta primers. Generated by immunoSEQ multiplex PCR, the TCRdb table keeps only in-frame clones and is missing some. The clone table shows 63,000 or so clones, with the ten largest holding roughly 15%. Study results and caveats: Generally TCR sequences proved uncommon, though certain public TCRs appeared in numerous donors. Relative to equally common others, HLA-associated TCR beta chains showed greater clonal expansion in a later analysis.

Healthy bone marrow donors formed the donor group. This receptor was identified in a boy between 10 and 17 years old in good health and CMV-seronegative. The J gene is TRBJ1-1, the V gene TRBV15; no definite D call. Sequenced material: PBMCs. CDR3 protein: CATAIEAANTEAFF. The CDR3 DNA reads TGTGCCACCGCCATTGAGGCAGCGAACACTGAAGCTTTCTTT. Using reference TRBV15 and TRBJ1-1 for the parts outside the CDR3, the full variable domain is DAMVIQNPRYQVTQFGKPVTLSCSQTLNHNVMYWYQQKSSQAPKLLFHYYDKDFNNEADTPDNFQSRRPNTSFCFLDIRSPGLGDTAMYLCATAIEAANTEAFFGQGTRLTVV.